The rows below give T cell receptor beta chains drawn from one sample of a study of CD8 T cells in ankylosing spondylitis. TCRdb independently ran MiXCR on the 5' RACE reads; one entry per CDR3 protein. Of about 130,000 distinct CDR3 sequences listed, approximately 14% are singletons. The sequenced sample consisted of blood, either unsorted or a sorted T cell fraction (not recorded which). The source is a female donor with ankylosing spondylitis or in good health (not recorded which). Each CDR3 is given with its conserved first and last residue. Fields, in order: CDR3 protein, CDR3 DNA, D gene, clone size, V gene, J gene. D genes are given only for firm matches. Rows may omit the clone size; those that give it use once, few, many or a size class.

CASSHQTGNTEAFF	TGCGCCAGCAGCCACCAGACAGGGAACACTGAAGCTTTCTTT	-	-	TRBV5-1	TRBJ1-1
CAISESVLDNNEQFF	TGTGCCATCAGTGAGTCAGTGTTGGATAACAATGAGCAGTTCTTC	-	many	TRBV10-3	TRBJ2-1
CASSDWTGELFF	TGTGCCAGCAGCGATTGGACCGGGGAGCTGTTTTTT	-	-	TRBV6-1	TRBJ2-2
CASSVGRGSKEPQHF	TGTGCCAGCAGCGTAGGCCGGGGCTCGAAGGAGCCCCAGCATTTT	-	-	TRBV9	TRBJ1-5
CAISGTSGGRDEQFF	TGTGCCATCAGTGGGACTAGCGGGGGAAGGGATGAGCAGTTCTTC	TRBD2	few	TRBV10-3	TRBJ2-1
CAWSTSNQPQHF	TGTGCCTGGAGCACGAGCAATCAGCCCCAGCATTTT	-	-	TRBV30	TRBJ1-5
CSVYGRGVQETQYF	TGCAGCGTTTACGGGAGAGGGGTCCAAGAGACCCAGTACTTC	-	-	TRBV29-1	TRBJ2-5
CASSWGQGYKETQYF	TGCGCCAGCAGCTGGGGACAGGGATACAAAGAGACCCAGTACTTC	TRBD1	many	TRBV5-1	TRBJ2-5
CASSPMDRELSYEQYF	TGTGCCAGCAGCCCAATGGACAGGGAACTCTCCTACGAGCAGTACTTC	TRBD1	-	TRBV4-2	TRBJ2-7
CASSFDGTPGYEQYF	TGCGCCAGCAGCTTTGACGGGACACCCGGTTACGAGCAGTACTTC	-	many	TRBV5-1	TRBJ2-7
CASSPMPLWDRDSDEQYF	TGTGCCAGCAGCCCAATGCCCCTCTGGGACAGGGATTCGGACGAGCAGTACTTC	TRBD1	-	TRBV5-6	TRBJ2-7
CASSLDKNIQYF	TGTGCCAGCAGCTTGGACAAAAACATTCAGTACTTC	-	-	TRBV11-2	TRBJ2-4
CASSVAGKLFF	TGTGCCAGCAGTGTAGCGGGAAAACTGTTTTTT	-	-	TRBV6-1	TRBJ1-4
CASSPPGLAAVGTQYF	TGTGCCAGCAGCCCCCCAGGGCTAGCGGCGGTCGGGACCCAGTACTTC	TRBD2	few	TRBV7-9	TRBJ2-5
CSALGTSMNTGELFF	TGCAGCGCCCTTGGGACCTCTATGAACACCGGGGAGCTGTTTTTT	-	-	TRBV29-1	TRBJ2-2
CASTPVSGVYEQYF	TGTGCCAGCACCCCAGTAAGCGGGGTTTACGAGCAGTACTTC	TRBD2	few	TRBV7-9	TRBJ2-7
CASSPGWQTGIVSSGNTIYF	TGTGCCAGCAGCCCAGGTTGGCAGACAGGGATCGTCTCGTCGGGAAACACCATATATTTT	TRBD1	-	TRBV5-6	TRBJ1-3
CASSPGALGVSGANVLTF	TGTGCCAGCAGCCCTGGAGCCCTCGGGGTCTCTGGGGCCAACGTCCTGACTTTC	-	-	TRBV4-2	TRBJ2-6
CASRNGLSPNEKLFF	TGTGCCAGTCGTAACGGGTTGAGCCCTAATGAAAAACTGTTTTTT	-	-	TRBV19	TRBJ1-4
CASSYRGNQPQHF	TGTGCCAGCAGCTACAGGGGCAATCAGCCCCAGCATTTT	-	few	TRBV7-2	TRBJ1-5
CASSWAHNEQFF	TGTGCCAGCAGTTGGGCCCACAATGAGCAGTTCTTC	-	-	TRBV12-3/TRBV12-4	TRBJ2-1
CASSPRSSQETQYF	TGCGCCAGCAGCCCGAGGAGCAGCCAAGAGACCCAGTACTTC	-	few	TRBV5-1	TRBJ2-5